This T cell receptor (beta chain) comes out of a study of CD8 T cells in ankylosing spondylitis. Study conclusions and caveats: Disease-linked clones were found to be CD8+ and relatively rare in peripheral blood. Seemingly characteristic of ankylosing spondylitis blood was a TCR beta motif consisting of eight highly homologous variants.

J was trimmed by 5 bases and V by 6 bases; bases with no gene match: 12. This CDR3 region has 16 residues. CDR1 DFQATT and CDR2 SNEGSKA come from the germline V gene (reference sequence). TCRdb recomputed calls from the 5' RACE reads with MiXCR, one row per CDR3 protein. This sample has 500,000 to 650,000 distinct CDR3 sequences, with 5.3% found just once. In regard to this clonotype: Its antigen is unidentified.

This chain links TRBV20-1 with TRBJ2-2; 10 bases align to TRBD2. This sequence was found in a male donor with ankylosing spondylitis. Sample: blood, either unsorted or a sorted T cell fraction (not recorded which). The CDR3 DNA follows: TGCAGTGCCCCCCCCCTAGCGGGAGTTTCGACCGGGGAGCTGTTTTTT. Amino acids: CSAPPLAGVSTGELFF.